This TCR beta chain was recovered during a study of blood T cell repertoires in COVID-19. Study overall: The United States, Italy and Spain provided the acute and convalescent COVID-19 samples. T cells, B-cell-depleted T cells, or PBMCs provided the cDNA or gDNA that served as material.

Germline trimming cut 2 bases from V and 8 bases from J; bases unmatched to any gene: 11. CDR1 is MNHEY, CDR2 SVGEGT, per germline. The CDR3 totals 17 residues. In the authors' methods: Estimates of nucleated cell counts were drawn from the amplification of reference gene primers. Some clones are missing from TCRdb's copy, which holds only in-frame ones; the method was immunoSEQ multiplex PCR. The DNA was the basis for D and trimming; V, J and clone size are from that table. The table shows approximately 110,000 clones, with approximately 70% occurring only once. The sequenced material came from peripheral blood. The chain carries TRBV6-2 or TRBV6-3 and TRBJ2-1, with 11 nucleotides matching TRBD2. The clonotype originates from an elderly man with acute or convalescent COVID-19. The CDR3, as DNA: TGTGCCAGCAGTTACGGGTTAGCGGGAGGGCCTGTCGATGAGCAGTTCTTC. Residues: CASSYGLAGGPVDEQFF.